The clone carrying this T cell receptor (beta chain) was seen repeatedly, ten times or more. Its antigen remains unknown. This sample stems from a study of identical twins. TCRdb ran MiXCR on the 5' RACE reads and lists one entry per CDR3 protein. The sample has around 100,000 distinct CDR3 sequences, 5.9% seen once. Trimming cost V 4 bases and J 4 bases, with 18 bases left between them. Germline V gene lookup returns CDR1 SGHVS and CDR2 FQNEAQ. There are 16 residues in the CDR3. Overall study findings and caveats: While abundant cord blood beta clonotypes carried fewer insertions, memory repertoires showed no such pattern.

The chain combines TRBV7-8 with TRBJ2-3; D might be TRBD1 (6 bases). This TCR was sampled from a woman aged 45-59 years in good health. The sample taken for sequencing was memory T cells sorted from blood. CDR3 DNA sequence: TGTGCCAGCAGCTCCGGACAGATCATAGGTGCAGATACGCAGTATTTT. Protein: CASSSGQIIGADTQYF.